This T cell receptor beta chain was retrieved from a study of cytomegalovirus exposure and HLA in healthy donors (dated by TCRdb to about 2017). Notes on the research overall: An earlier analysis of under 600 of the donors reported 250 to 350 Gb of sequence data and roughly 100 million unique TCR beta sequences from about 179 million T cells. In a later analysis, previously published TCR beta repertoires from some 640 donors were re-analyzed and high-resolution HLA genotyping was added so that TCR occurrence patterns could be studied. To predict cytomegalovirus infection status, the study combined high-throughput TCR immunosequencing, statistical association of individual TCRs with disease status, and machine learning. Every discovery cohort repertoire had been produced on one sequencing platform. The study used immunosequencing to profile the T cell repertoires of about 670 subjects and linked those repertoires to cytomegalovirus serostatus. Of the 350 to 450 genotyped donors, approximately 82% fell in the genetic ancestry cluster associated with self-reported Caucasian donors. Among some 400 genotyped donors of the cohort, an average of approximately 240,000 unique TCR beta nucleotide sequences were sequenced per donor, roughly 20% of them non-productive. HLA typing covered class I and class II loci at four-digit resolution. Because of strong linkage in the cohort, four or five DR-DQ haplotypes were treated as single units for association and clustering. Along with the roughly 610-subject first cohort, a separate validation cohort of over a hundred different subjects was used. Donor age, sex, ethnicity and CMV serostatus were compiled together with the repertoire data. An early release that covered 640 HLA-typed donors contained around 330 gigabases of sequencing data and 75 million to 100 million unique TCR sequences. In a later genetic analysis, genome-wide SNP genotypes for about 55% of the roughly 700 donors were used, and that subset was treated as a discovery cohort. The aim of the study was to test whether cataloging public T cell receptors could identify signatures of past pathogen exposure. Typing coverage differed by locus: A, B, C, DRB1 and DQB1 were typed in roughly 629-630 donors, DQA1 in 522, DPA1 in around 600, and DPB1 in 400 to 490. Rather than using new phenotypic data, the later analysis identified candidate immune exposures from TCR beta sequences and from how often those sequences occurred across donors. In an earlier analysis of roughly 600 of the donors, high-throughput TCR beta sequencing was used to judge whether each TCR beta V gene segment behaved as functional or pseudogenic. Beyond this particular receptor, the publication reports: According to the authors, the approach could potentially be generalized to other disease states and immunological phenotypes. At a false discovery rate of 0.05, a later analysis linked some 18,000 TCR beta sequences to specific HLA alleles. In a later analysis, HLA-associated TCR beta chains showed more clonal expansion and lower generation probabilities than non-associated chains that were equally common. In the study, around 160 TCR beta chains were listed as associated with cytomegalovirus. Because counts were too low, more than 15 rarely observed V segments, including chromosome 9 orphons, were excluded from the earlier analysis of several hundred of the donors. Strong co-occurrence of HLA alleles, especially DR and DQ, made assigning TCR associations to individual alleles difficult. The sequencing pipeline was judged likely to have produced a cluster of highly shared sequence variants as a technical artifact. A later analysis found that TCR association rates varied across HLA loci, with DRB1 alleles showing the most associated TCRs and HLA-C alleles the fewest. Broadly in line with IMGT annotations, most TCR beta V segments showed up in productive rearrangements about 87% or about 30% of the time in an earlier analysis of roughly 590 of the donors. In a later genetic analysis, fewer N-insertions in productive TCRs were reported among donors in an Asian-associated ancestry cluster than the roughly 700-donor mean. A later analysis reported that several top co-occurrence clusters appeared linked to parvovirus B19, influenza, CMV and Epstein-Barr virus. Most TCR sequences were seen in very few donors, while some public TCRs were found in many individuals. In vitro tests confirmed that a few of the cytomegalovirus-associated TCR beta chains recognize cytomegalovirus antigens. Correlated functional status among segregating V segments might be attributable to linkage disequilibrium, but an unknown experimental factor could not be ruled out. A later analysis found that most CMV-associated TCR beta chains appeared HLA-restricted, with HLA associations seemingly driven largely by CMV exposure. In a later genetic analysis, a missense DCLRE1C variant was associated with V-gene and J-gene trimming of TCR beta chains, and the association was replicated in an independent cohort. Sequencing depth was assumed to be roughly uniform across donors in the presence/absence analyses, though that assumption may not hold. Cytomegalovirus status was reported to be diagnosed by the classifier with high specificity and sensitivity in both the original and validation cohorts. For the cohort, immune exposure information was limited to CMV serostatus. Because the 87-base-pair reads could not distinguish some IMGT-functional V segments, including TRBV6-2 and TRBV6-3, those segments were excluded. The cohort was sequenced for TCR beta chains only, and without alpha or paired-chain data the features that could be detected were limited. Because some donors lacked HLA typing at each locus, the association tests relied only on the typed subset. A further reported finding was that TCR beta sequences accurately predicted the HLA-A and HLA-B alleles for most subjects in the first cohort.

Note on this clone: There is no known antigen for this receptor. No much larger clonotype is one base removed from it; base qualities were not supplied.

The cohort consisted of fewer than 700 healthy bone marrow donors. At the time of sampling, all cohort members were nominally healthy, though unrecorded immune exposures were likely present. The donor tested CMV seronegative, placing the donor among the 352 seronegative members of the cohort. A peripheral blood sample was collected from each donor, and TCR beta sequencing was performed on peripheral blood mononuclear cells. Genomic DNA was extracted from the blood cell samples with the Qiagen DNeasy Blood Extraction Kit. CDR1 LGHNA and CDR2 YNFKEQ are derived from the germline V gene. From cysteine to phenylalanine, the CDR3 is 15 amino acids long. The read is trimmed to its CDR3 DNA, 45 bases read in frame from base 1. Libraries were constructed by the immunoSEQ multiplex PCR assay. For the multiplex PCR, a mixture combining 60 forward primers for TCR Vbeta segments and 13 reverse primers for TCR Jbeta segments was used. The CDR3 region of rearranged TCR beta genes was amplified from genomic DNA with a multiplex PCR assay. The Illumina HiSeq System was used to sequence the amplified TCR beta libraries as 87-base-pair reads. In the paper's pipeline: Across the roughly 600 repertoires, a later analysis counted 80 million or so unique TCR beta chains, 9 million to 14 million of which were shared by at least two donors. A nearest-neighbor algorithm error-corrected the raw reads and collapsed the reads into unique sequences, merging closely related sequences to remove PCR and sequencing errors. V, D and J gene segments were assigned by aligning CDR3 sequences to IMGT reference sequences. Each retained sequence needed at least a six-nucleotide match to both a V gene segment and a J gene segment. Rearrangements were called productive when the CDR3 lacked stop codons and stayed in frame with V and J; all others were non-productive. Following IMGT convention, CDR3 was defined as the stretch from the second conserved V-encoded cysteine to the conserved J-encoded phenylalanine. In an earlier analysis of more than 550 of the donors, sequences lacking an unambiguous match to a single V gene segment were excluded. An earlier analysis of fewer than 750 of the donors called V segments functional above 56.7% productive rearrangements and segregating when the between-donor standard deviation exceeded 5%. A statistical classification framework was built for diagnosing cytomegalovirus status from the catalog of TCR beta chain sequences. In a later analysis, TCR nucleotide sequences were compared against IMGT/GENE-DB human TR gene sequences so that V and J genes could be assigned. The TCRdist pipeline was used in a later analysis to assign CDR3 sequences and most-parsimonious VDJ recombination scenarios. In a later analysis, each TCR beta chain was defined by its CDR3 amino acid sequence together with its V-gene family, and reads without a unique V-gene family were excluded. As a way to deal with suspected cross-contamination and a sequencing artifact, a later analysis dropped roughly 620 nucleotide sequences that were highly shared and had low generation probability. For each public chain, a later analysis derived a clonal expansion index from normalized ranks of inferred template counts within each repertoire. In a later analysis, generation probabilities were computed using a VDJ recombination model fitted to out-of-frame rearrangements, and the results were checked against IGoR. Hypergeometric tests were used in a later analysis to score TCR-TCR, TCR-HLA and TCR-CMV co-occurrence, with a repertoire-size bias correction applied to the TCR pairs. In a later analysis, false discovery rates were estimated by permuting HLA or CMV assignments 20 times. In a later analysis, co-occurring TCRs were grouped with DBSCAN, and TCRdist sequence similarity was added when clustering was performed within HLA-allele-positive subsets. Repertoires with fewer than 30,000 or more than 120,000 public chains, plus five repertoires with anomalous nucleotide sharing, were excluded from co-occurrence clustering. TCRdb re-hosts the immuneACCESS table, in-frame sequences only. Its copies lack some clones; in the studies checked, an unresolved V gene accounts for under half of them, and the cause for the rest is not known. Clone size and V and J calls were adopted from that table, with D and trimming inferred from the DNA. For this sample there are fewer than 200,000 clones; about 77% appear just once. Clones ranked in the top ten supply 2.9% of the sample.

The rearrangement joined TRBV4-2 to TRBJ2-5; the D gene is unclear. The DNA end favors TRBJ2-7, so the J call may be wrong. The receptor's source is a female donor in good health and CMV-seronegative. The material sequenced was PBMCs. The CDR3 protein is CASSQDYSTPYEQYF. The DNA sequence is given as TGTGCCAGCAGCCAAGATTATAGTACCCCCTACGAGCAGTACTTC.